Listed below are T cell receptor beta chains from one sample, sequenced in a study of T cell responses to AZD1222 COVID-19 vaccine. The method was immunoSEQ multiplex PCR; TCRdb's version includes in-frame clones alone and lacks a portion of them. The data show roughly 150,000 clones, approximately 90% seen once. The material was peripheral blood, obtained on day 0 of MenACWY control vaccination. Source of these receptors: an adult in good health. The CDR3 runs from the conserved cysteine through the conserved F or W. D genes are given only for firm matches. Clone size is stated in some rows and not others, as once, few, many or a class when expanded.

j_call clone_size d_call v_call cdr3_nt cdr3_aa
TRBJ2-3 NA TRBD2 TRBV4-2 TGTGCCAGCAGCCAGGGTTTTTCGGGGGGGGGCACAGATACGCAGTATTTT CASSQGFSGGGTDTQYF
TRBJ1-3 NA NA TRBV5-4 TGTGCCAGCAGTTCGTCCACAGCCGTCTCTGGAAACACCATATATTTT CASSSSTAVSGNTIYF
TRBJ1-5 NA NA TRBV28 TGTGCCAGCAGTCTCAGGGTTAGCAATCAGCCCCAGCATTTT CASSLRVSNQPQHF
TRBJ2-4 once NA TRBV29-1 TGCAGCGTTACGTTAGTGGGGGGTGGGAACATTCAGTACTTC CSVTLVGGGNIQYF
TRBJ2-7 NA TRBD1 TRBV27 TGTGCCAGCAGTTTTGGGACAGGGATCTACGAGCAGTACTTC CASSFGTGIYEQYF
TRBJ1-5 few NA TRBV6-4 TGTGCCAGCAGTGACGTCCCCCAGGTTCAGCCCCAGCATTTT CASSDVPQVQPQHF
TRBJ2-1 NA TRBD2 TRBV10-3 TGTGCCATCAGTGGGTTTAAAGGGCTAGCGGGAGACAATGAGCAGTTCTTC CAISGFKGLAGDNEQFF
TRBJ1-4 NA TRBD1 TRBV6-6 TGTGCCAGCAGCCCTTACAGTCAGGGGGTCGTGGAAAAACTGTTTTTT CASSPYSQGVVEKLFF
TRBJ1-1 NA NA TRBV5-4 TGTGCCAGCAGCTTGGGAACGGGGATTTTGAACACTGAAGCTTTCTTT CASSLGTGILNTEAFF
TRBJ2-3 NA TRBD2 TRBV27 TGTGCCAGCAGTTCGACTAGCGGGGGGGCAGTTGGTACGCAGTATTTT CASSSTSGGAVGTQYF
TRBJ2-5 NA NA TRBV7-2 TGTGCCAGCAGCTTAGCGACTACTGAAGAGACCCAGTACTTC CASSLATTEETQYF
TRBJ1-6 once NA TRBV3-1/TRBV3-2 TGTGCCAGCAGCCCGTATCAGGGGATAGGTTCACCCCTCCACTTT CASSPYQGIGSPLHF
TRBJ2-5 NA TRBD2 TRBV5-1 TGCGCCAGCAGTTCTACCGGGACTAGCGGGGGAAGCCAGTACTTC CASSSTGTSGGSQYF
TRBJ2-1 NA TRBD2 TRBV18 TGTGCCAGCAATTCGGGTCCCGGGAGGGCCTTGGCGAATGAGCAGTTCTTC CASNSGPGRALANEQFF
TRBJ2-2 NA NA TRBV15 TGTGCCACCAGCAGAGATGGTCAGGGAATTATCACCGGGGAGCTGTTTTTT CATSRDGQGIITGELFF
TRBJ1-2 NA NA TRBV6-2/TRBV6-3 TGTGCCAGCAGTTACCCGGATGGCTACACCTTC CASSYPDGYTF
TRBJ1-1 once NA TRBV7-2 TGTGCCAGCAGCTTAGTAATCCGCACTGAAGCTTTCTTT CASSLVIRTEAFF
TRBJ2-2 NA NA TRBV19 TGTGCCAGTAGTATAATTAACACCGGGGAGCTGTTTTTT CASSIINTGELFF
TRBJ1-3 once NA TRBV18 TGTGCCAGCTCACCTACCCGGGACATCACCCGAAACACCATATATTTT CASSPTRDITRNTIYF
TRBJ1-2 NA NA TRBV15 TGTGCCATCGACATTGGCAGGGGCTATGGCTACACCTTC CAIDIGRGYGYTF
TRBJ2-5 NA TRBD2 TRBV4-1 TGCGCCAGCAGCCTAACCGGGACTAGCGGGAGTACAGAGACCCAGTACTTC CASSLTGTSGSTETQYF
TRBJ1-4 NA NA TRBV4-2 TGTGCCAGCAGCCAAAGGGAGCTGAGGGAAAAACTGTTTTTT CASSQRELREKLFF
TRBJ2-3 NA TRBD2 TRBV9 TGTGCCAGCAGCGTAGCCCCGAGCGGGGCTAGCACAGATACGCAGTATTTT CASSVAPSGASTDTQYF
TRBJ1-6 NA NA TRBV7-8 TGTGCCAGCAGCTTAGTGGTTGGCAGGGGCCATTCACCCCTCCACTTT CASSLVVGRGHSPLHF
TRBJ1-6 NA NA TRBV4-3 TGCGCCAGCAGCCAAGAGAGGGACTTTCCGAGCTCCTATAATTCACCCCTCCACTTT CASSQERDFPSSYNSPLHF
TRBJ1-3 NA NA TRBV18 TGTGCCAGCTCACCCGGGCAATCTGGAAACACCATATATTTT CASSPGQSGNTIYF
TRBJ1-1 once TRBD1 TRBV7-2 TGTGCCAGCAGCTCACAGGGGGACACTGAAGCTTTCTTT CASSSQGDTEAFF
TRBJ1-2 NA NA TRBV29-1 TGCAGCGTTGCACAGGGACGCGGCTACACCTTC CSVAQGRGYTF
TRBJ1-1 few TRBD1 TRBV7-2 TGTGCCAGCAGCTTACGGTTCAGGGGGCGAATGAACACTGAAGCTTTCTTT CASSLRFRGRMNTEAFF
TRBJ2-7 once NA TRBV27 TGTGCCAGCAGTTTATCTGCTCTAGCCTATTACGAGCAGTACTTC CASSLSALAYYEQYF
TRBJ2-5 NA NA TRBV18 TGTGCCAGCTCACCAGCTTTTCAGGGGCTCCAAGAGACCCAGTACTTC CASSPAFQGLQETQYF
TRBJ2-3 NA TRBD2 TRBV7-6 TGTGCCAGCAGCTTAGAGCGGGGGGGCATAGATACGCAGTATTTT CASSLERGGIDTQYF
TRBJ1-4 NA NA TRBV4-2 TGTGCCAGCAGCCGGCAGACCGATAATGAAAAACTGTTTTTT CASSRQTDNEKLFF
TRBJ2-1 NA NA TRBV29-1 TGCAGCGCGGCCAGCTACACCTACAATGAGCAGTTCTTC CSAASYTYNEQFF
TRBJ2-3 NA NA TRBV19 TGTGCCAGTAGCAAGCGGTACACAGATACGCAGTATTTT CASSKRYTDTQYF
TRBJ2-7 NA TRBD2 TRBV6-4 TGTGCCAGCCTACGACTAGCGGGAATCTCCTACGAGCAGTACTTC CASLRLAGISYEQYF
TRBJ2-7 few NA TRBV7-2 TGTGCCAGCAGCTTAGCTAGTGACTACGAGCAGTACTTC CASSLASDYEQYF
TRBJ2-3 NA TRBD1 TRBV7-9 TGTGCCAGCAGCTCGGGACAGGGTGATGGAGATACGCAGTATTTT CASSSGQGDGDTQYF